This is a list of T cell receptor beta chains from one sample in a study of early T cells in non-severe SARS-CoV-2 infection. TCRdb analysed the 5' RACE reads with MiXCR anew, one entry per CDR3 protein. The top ten clones hold around 21% of a sample with tens of thousands of distinct CDR3 sequences, approximately 10% of them seen once. The sequenced sample consisted of whole blood. These receptors were collected from an adult who was a healthcare worker with PCR-confirmed SARS-CoV-2 infection or an uninfected control (not recorded which). Each CDR3 is given with its conserved first and last residue. The order of the fields is clone size, V gene, D gene, J gene, CDR3 protein, CDR3 DNA. D genes are given only for firm matches. Clone size is shown for a subset of rows, as once, few, many or a class of expanded clone.

.	TRBV11-2	.	TRBJ2-2	CASSLELSAGELFF	TGTGCCAGCAGCTTAGAATTATCCGCCGGGGAGCTGTTTTTT
many	TRBV6-6	TRBD1	TRBJ1-1	CATFRGTGTEAFF	TGTGCCACCTTTCGAGGGACAGGCACTGAAGCTTTCTTT
.	TRBV2	TRBD2	TRBJ2-1	CASRLLAGGSYNEQFF	TGTGCCAGCCGCTTACTAGCGGGGGGGAGTTACAATGAGCAGTTCTTC
many	TRBV24-1	TRBD1	TRBJ2-1	CATCRQGGGEQFF	TGTGCCACCTGTCGACAGGGGGGTGGTGAGCAGTTCTTC
.	TRBV6-5	TRBD2	TRBJ2-3	CASSYLLAGGSADTQYF	TGTGCCAGCAGTTACCTATTAGCCGGGGGGAGTGCAGATACGCAGTATTTT
many	TRBV11-2	.	TRBJ2-1	CASSLGGRTSSYNEQFF	TGTGCCAGCAGCTTAGGGGGCAGGACAAGCTCCTACAATGAGCAGTTCTTC
many	TRBV7-9	.	TRBJ2-1	CASSLGSREQFF	TGTGCCAGCAGCTTAGGTAGTAGAGAGCAGTTCTTC
.	TRBV5-1	TRBD1	TRBJ2-2	CASSRAGQGRDGELFF	TGCGCCAGCTCCCGCGCGGGACAGGGGCGAGACGGGGAGCTGTTTTTT
.	TRBV6-5	TRBD1	TRBJ2-5	CASRGTGAPETQYF	TGTGCCAGCAGGGGTACAGGGGCCCCAGAGACCCAGTACTTC
many	TRBV2	.	TRBJ2-7	CASSELRGYEQYF	TGTGCCAGCAGTGAACTGAGGGGCTACGAGCAGTACTTC
many	TRBV30	.	TRBJ2-1	CACTRGALLNEQFF	TGTGCCTGTACCCGGGGGGCGCTACTCAATGAGCAGTTCTTC
many	TRBV18	.	TRBJ1-2	CASSPRGGDGYTF	TGTGCCAGCTCACCCCGGGGAGGGGATGGCTACACCTTC
.	TRBV2	TRBD2	TRBJ2-3	CASSRLAGVTDTQYF	TGTGCCAGCTCCAGACTAGCGGGGGTCACAGATACGCAGTATTTT
few	TRBV30	.	TRBJ1-2	CACYPRGYGYTF	TGTGCCTGCTACCCCCGGGGCTATGGCTACACCTTC
.	TRBV29-1	.	TRBJ2-6	CSVGSGANVLTF	TGCAGCGTGGGAAGTGGGGCCAACGTCCTGACTTTC
.	TRBV12-3/TRBV12-4	.	TRBJ2-5	CASSPNRGGGTQYF	TGTGCCAGCAGCCCAAACAGGGGCGGGGGGACCCAGTACTTC
.	TRBV27	TRBD1	TRBJ1-2	CASSTRTGNYGYTF	TGTGCCAGCAGTACGAGGACAGGGAACTATGGCTACACCTTC
few	TRBV18	.	TRBJ1-2	CASSPLAGVGQNGYTF	TGTGCCAGCTCACCATTGGCTGGAGTAGGACAGAACGGCTACACCTTC
many	TRBV7-3	TRBD2	TRBJ2-7	CASSSGLAGSEQYF	TGTGCCAGCAGCTCAGGACTAGCGGGGAGTGAGCAGTACTTC
.	TRBV9	.	TRBJ2-3	CASSPLPSDTQYF	TGTGCCAGCAGTCCCCTTCCATCGGATACGCAGTATTTT
many	TRBV7-9	TRBD1	TRBJ2-3	CASSSQGATDTQYF	TGTGCCAGCAGCTCTCAGGGGGCTACAGATACGCAGTATTTT
few	TRBV12-3/TRBV12-4	TRBD1	TRBJ1-2	CASRDRTGKDYGYTF	TGTGCCAGCAGAGATAGGACAGGGAAGGACTATGGCTACACCTTC
many	TRBV25-1	.	TRBJ2-1	CASSEYLGPKSNEQFF	TGTGCCAGCAGTGAATATTTGGGTCCAAAATCCAATGAGCAGTTCTTC
.	TRBV12-3/TRBV12-4	TRBD1	TRBJ1-2	CASSYTQGSYGYTF	TGTGCCAGCAGCTACACACAGGGGAGCTATGGCTACACCTTC
few	TRBV3-1	.	TRBJ1-2	CASSPKLLGGYYGYTF	TGTGCCAGCAGCCCCAAACTTCTAGGGGGGTACTATGGCTACACCTTC
.	TRBV7-6	.	TRBJ2-2	CASSLDRPNTGELFF	TGTGCCAGCAGCCTCGACAGACCGAACACCGGGGAGCTGTTTTTT
many	TRBV30	.	TRBJ1-2	CAWSFETRYGYTF	TGTGCCTGGAGTTTCGAGACCCGTTATGGCTACACCTTC
few	TRBV18	TRBD2	TRBJ2-5	CASSPNQGGAKETQYF	TGTGCCAGCTCACCTAACCAGGGAGGGGCAAAGGAGACCCAGTACTTC
.	TRBV3-1	.	TRBJ1-4	CASSLSTGLLFF	TGTGCCAGCAGCCTATCCACAGGACTACTGTTTTTT